This T cell receptor beta chain was sequenced for a study of CD8+ T cells in alopecia areata. Across the whole study: Patients received oral tofacitinib, 5 to 10 mg twice daily, for moderate-to-severe alopecia areata. The study, taken as a whole, reports: Greater clonality was observed in lesional scalp samples, especially alopecia totalis/universalis, versus normal scalp. Tofacitinib produced a significant decrease in scalp clonality and in expanded CD8+ clones among the top 100.

Germline-derived CDR1 and CDR2 are GTSNPN and SVGIG (reference sequence). The CDR3 is made up of 14 amino acids. V dropped 0 bases and J dropped 4 bases, with 12 bases sitting between them. In the case of this clone: Its antigen is not known.

Treatment here: oral pan-JAK inhibitor, 5-10 mg twice daily. As the sequencing template, cDNA was produced by extracting RNA and reverse transcribing it. Assay used: immunoSEQ multiplex PCR; TCRdb lists only in-frame clones, some missing. Of around 200,000 clones in the sample, approximately 55% were seen once. The TCR comes from a human donor with alopecia areata. V is TRBV30 and J is TRBJ1-1; D is perhaps TRBD1 (6 bases). The source material was CD8+ T cells sorted from blood, sampled at week 24, from a patient treated with tofacitinib. The CDR3, as DNA: TGTGCCTGGAGTGTAGAGGGGGGGATCACTGAAGCTTTCTTT. Translation: CAWSVEGGITEAFF. The full variable domain, with the rest looked up from reference TRBV30 and TRBJ1-1, is SQTIHQWPATLVQPVGSPLSLECTVEGTSNPNLYWYRQAAGRGLQLLFYSVGIGQISSEVPQNLSASRPQDRQFILSSKKLLLSDSGFYLCAWSVEGGITEAFFGQGTRLTVV.